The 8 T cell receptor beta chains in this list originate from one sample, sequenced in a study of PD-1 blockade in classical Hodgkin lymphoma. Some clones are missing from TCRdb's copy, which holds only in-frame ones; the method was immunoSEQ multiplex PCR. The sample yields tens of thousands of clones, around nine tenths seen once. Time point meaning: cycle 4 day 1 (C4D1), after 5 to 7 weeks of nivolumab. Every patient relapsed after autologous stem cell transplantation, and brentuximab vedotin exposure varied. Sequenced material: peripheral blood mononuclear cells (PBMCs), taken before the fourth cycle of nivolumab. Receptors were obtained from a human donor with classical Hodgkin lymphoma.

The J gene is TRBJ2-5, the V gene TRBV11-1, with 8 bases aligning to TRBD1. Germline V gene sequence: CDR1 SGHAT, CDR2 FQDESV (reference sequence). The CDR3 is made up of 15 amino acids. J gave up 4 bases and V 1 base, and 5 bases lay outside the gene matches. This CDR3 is CASSLETGVAETQYF. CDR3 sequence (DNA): TGTGCCAGCAGCTTAGAGACAGGGGTTGCAGAGACCCAGTACTTC.

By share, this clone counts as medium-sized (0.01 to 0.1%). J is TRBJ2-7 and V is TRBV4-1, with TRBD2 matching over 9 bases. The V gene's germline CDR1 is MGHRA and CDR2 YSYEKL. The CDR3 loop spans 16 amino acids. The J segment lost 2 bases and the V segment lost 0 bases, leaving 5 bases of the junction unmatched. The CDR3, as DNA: TGCGCCAGCAGCCAAGATCATGCGGGGGGGCCCTACGAGCAGTACTTC. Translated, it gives CASSQDHAGGPYEQYF.

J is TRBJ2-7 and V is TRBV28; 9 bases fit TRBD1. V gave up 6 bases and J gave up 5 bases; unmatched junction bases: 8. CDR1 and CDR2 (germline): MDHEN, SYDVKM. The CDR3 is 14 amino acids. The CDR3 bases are TGTGCCAGCAGCCCTGGGACAGGGTTCGACGAGCAGTACTTC. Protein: CASSPGTGFDEQYF. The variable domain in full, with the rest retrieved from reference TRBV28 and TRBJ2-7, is DVKVTQSSRYLVKRTGEKVFLECVQDMDHENMFWYRQDPGLGLRLIYFSYDVKMKEKGDIPEGYSVSREKKERFSLILESASTNQTSMYLCASSPGTGFDEQYFGPGTRLTVT.

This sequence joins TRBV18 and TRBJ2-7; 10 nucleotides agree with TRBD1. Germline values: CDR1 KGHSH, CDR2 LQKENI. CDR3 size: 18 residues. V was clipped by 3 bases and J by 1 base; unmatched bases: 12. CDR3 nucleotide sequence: TGTGCCAGCTCACCGGGGGCCCCCGGGACAGGGGTATCCTACGAGCAGTACTTC. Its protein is CASSPGAPGTGVSYEQYF.

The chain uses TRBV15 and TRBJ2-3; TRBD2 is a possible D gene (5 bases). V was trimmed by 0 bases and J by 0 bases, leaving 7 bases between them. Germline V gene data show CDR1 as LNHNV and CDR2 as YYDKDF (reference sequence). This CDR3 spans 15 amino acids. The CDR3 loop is CATSRDSASTDTQYF. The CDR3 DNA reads TGTGCCACCAGCAGAGATAGCGCTAGCACAGATACGCAGTATTTT.

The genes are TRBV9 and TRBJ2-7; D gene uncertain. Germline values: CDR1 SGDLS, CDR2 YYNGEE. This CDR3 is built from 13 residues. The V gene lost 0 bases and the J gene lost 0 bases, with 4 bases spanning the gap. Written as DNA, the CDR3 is TGTGCCAGCAGCGTAGACAGCTCCTACGAGCAGTACTTC. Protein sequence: CASSVDSSYEQYF.

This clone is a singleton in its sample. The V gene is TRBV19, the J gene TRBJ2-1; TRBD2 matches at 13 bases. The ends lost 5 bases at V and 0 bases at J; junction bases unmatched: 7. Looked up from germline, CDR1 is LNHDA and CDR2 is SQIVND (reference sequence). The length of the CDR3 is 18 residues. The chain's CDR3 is CASSGGLAGMSSYNEQFF. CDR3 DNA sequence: TGTGCCAGTAGTGGGGGACTAGCGGGGATGAGCTCCTACAATGAGCAGTTCTTC.

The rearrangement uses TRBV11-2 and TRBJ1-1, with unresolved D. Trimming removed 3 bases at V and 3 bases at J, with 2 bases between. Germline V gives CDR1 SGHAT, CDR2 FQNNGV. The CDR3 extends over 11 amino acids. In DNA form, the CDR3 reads TGTGCCAGCAGCTTGGACACTGAAGCTTTCTTT. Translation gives CASSLDTEAFF.